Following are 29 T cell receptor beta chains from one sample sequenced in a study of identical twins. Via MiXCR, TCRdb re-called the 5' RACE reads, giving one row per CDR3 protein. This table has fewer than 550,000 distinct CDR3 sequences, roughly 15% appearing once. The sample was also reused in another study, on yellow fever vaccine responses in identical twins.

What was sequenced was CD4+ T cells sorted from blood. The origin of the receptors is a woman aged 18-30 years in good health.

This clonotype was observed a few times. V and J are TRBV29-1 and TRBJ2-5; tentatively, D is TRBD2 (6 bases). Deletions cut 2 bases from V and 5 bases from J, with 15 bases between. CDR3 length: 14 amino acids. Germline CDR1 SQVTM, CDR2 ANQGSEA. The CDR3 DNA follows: TGCAGCGTTGAACGTCCCGGAGGGGTGGAGACCCAGTACTTC. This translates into CSVERPGGVETQYF.

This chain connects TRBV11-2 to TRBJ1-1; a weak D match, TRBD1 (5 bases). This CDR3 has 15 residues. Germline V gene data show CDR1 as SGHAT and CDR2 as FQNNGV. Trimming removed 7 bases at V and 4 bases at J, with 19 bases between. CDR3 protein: CASNAGRGFTTEAFF. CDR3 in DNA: TGTGCCAGCAACGCAGGCCGGGGGTTTACCACTGAAGCTTTCTTT.

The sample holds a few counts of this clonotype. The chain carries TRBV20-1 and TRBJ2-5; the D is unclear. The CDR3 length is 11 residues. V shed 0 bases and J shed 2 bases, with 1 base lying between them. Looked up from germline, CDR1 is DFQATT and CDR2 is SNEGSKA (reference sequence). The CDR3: CSAREQETQYF. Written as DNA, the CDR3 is TGCAGTGCTAGAGAACAAGAGACCCAGTACTTC.

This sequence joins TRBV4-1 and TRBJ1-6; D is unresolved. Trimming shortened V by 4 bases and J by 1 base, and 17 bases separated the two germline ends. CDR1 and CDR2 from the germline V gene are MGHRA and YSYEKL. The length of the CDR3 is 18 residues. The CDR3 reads CASSPQEGLKSYNSPLHF. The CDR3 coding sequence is TGCGCCAGCAGCCCTCAGGAAGGGCTTAAGTCCTATAATTCACCCCTCCACTTT.

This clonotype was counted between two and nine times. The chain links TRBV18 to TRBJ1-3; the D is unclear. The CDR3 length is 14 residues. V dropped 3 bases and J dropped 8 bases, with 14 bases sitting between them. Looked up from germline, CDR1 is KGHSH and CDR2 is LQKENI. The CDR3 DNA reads TGTGCCAGCTCACCCCGCGCGCTGGAGGACACCATATATTTT. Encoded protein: CASSPRALEDTIYF.

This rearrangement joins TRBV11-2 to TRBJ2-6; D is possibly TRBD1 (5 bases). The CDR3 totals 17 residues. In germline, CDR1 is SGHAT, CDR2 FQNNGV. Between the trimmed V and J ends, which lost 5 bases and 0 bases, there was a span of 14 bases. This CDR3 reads CASSRDSESSGANVLTF. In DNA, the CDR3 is TGTGCCAGCAGCCGCGACAGTGAATCCTCTGGGGCCAACGTCCTGACTTTC.

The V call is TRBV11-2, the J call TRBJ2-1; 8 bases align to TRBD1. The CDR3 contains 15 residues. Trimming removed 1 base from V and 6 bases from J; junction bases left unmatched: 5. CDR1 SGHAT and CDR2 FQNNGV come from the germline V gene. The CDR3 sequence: CASSLAGGFSNEQFF. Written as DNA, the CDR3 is TGTGCCAGCAGCTTAGCAGGGGGCTTTTCCAATGAGCAGTTCTTC.

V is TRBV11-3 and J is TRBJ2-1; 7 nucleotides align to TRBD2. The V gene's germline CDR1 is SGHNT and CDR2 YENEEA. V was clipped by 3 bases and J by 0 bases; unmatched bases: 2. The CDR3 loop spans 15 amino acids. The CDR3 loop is CASSLGLNSYNEQFF. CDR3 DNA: TGTGCCAGCAGCTTGGGACTAAACTCCTACAATGAGCAGTTCTTC. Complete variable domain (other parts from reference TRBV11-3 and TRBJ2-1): EAGVVQSPRYKIIEKKQPVAFWCNPISGHNTLYWYLQNLGQGPELLIRYENEEAVDDSQLPKDRFSAERLKGVDSTLKIQPAELGDSAVYLCASSLGLNSYNEQFFGPGTRLTVL.

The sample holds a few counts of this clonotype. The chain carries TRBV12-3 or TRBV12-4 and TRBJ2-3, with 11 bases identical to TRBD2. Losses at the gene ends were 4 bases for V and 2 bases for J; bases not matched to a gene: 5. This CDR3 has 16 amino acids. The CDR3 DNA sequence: TGTGCCAGCAGTTATACTAGCGGGGGAAACACAGATACGCAGTATTTT. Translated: CASSYTSGGNTDTQYF.

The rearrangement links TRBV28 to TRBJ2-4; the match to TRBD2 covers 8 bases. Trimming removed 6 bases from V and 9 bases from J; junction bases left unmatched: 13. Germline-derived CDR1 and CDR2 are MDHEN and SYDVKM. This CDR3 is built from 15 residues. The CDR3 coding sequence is TGTGCCAGCAGCTATGTCGGACTAGCAGATGGCATTCAGTACTTC. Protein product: CASSYVGLADGIQYF. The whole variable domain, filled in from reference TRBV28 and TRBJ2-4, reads DVKVTQSSRYLVKRTGEKVFLECVQDMDHENMFWYRQDPGLGLRLIYFSYDVKMKEKGDIPEGYSVSREKKERFSLILESASTNQTSMYLCASSYVGLADGIQYFGAGTRLSVL.

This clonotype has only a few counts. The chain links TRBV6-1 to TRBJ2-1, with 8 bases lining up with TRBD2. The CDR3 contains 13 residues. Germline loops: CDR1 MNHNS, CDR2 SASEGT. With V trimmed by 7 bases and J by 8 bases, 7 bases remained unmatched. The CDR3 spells CASKSGRIHEQFF. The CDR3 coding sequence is TGTGCCAGCAAAAGCGGGAGAATCCATGAGCAGTTCTTC.

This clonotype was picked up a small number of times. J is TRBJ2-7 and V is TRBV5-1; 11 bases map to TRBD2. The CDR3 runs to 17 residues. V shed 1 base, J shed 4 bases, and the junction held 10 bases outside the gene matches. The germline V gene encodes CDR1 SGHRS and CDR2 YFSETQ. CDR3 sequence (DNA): TGCGCCAGCAGCTTGCGACTAGCGGGAATTGATCGTTACGAGCAGTACTTC. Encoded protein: CASSLRLAGIDRYEQYF.

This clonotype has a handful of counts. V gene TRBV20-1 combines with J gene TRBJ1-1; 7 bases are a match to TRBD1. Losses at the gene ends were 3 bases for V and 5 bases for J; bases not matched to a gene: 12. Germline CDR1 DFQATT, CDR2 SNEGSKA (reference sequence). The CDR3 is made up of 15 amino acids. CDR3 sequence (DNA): TGCAGTGCTAGGGCAACTAACAGGGGTAAGACTGAAGCTTTCTTT. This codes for CSARATNRGKTEAFF.

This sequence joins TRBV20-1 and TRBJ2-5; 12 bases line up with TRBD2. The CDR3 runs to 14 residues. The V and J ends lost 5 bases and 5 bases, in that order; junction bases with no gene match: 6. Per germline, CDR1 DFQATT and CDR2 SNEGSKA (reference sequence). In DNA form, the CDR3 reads TGCAGTGCTCCACTAGCGGGGGGTCGGGAGACCCAGTACTTC. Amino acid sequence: CSAPLAGGRETQYF.

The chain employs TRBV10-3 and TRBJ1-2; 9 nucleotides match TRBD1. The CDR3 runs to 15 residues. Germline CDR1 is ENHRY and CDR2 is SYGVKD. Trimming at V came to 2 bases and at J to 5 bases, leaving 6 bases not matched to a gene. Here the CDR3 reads CAISEGQGLWYGYTF. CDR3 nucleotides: TGTGCCATCAGTGAGGGACAGGGGCTTTGGTATGGCTACACCTTC.

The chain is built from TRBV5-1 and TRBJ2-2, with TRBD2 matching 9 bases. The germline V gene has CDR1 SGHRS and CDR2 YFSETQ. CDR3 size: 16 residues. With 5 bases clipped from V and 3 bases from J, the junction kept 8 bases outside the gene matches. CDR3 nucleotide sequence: TGCGCCAGCAGTACCAGCCTAGCGGGATACACCGGGGAGCTGTTTTTT. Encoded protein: CASSTSLAGYTGELFF.

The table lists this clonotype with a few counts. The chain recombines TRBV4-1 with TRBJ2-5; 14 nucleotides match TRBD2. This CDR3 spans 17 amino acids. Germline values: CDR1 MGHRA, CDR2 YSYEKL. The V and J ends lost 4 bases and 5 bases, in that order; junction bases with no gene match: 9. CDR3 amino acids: CASSPGTSGSRGETQYF. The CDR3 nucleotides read TGCGCCAGCAGCCCCGGGACTAGCGGGAGTCGAGGGGAGACCCAGTACTTC.

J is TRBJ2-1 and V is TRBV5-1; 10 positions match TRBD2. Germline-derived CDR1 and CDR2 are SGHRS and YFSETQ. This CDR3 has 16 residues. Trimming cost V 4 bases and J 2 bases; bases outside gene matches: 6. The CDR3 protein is CASSPRAGGTYNEQFF. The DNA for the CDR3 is TGCGCCAGCAGCCCCAGAGCGGGGGGGACCTACAATGAGCAGTTCTTC.

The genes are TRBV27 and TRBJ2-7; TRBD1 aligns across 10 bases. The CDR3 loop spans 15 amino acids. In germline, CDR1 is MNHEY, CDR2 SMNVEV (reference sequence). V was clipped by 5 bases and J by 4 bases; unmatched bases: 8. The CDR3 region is CASSPRGTGVYEQYF. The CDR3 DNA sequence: TGTGCCAGCAGTCCCCGGGGGACAGGGGTTTACGAGCAGTACTTC.

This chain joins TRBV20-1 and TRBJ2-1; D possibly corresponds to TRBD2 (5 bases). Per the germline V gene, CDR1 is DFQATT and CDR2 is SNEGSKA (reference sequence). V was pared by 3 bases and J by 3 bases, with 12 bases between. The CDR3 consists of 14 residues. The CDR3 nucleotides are TGCAGTGCTAGGTCTGGACTTTTCTACAATGAGCAGTTCTTC. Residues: CSARSGLFYNEQFF.

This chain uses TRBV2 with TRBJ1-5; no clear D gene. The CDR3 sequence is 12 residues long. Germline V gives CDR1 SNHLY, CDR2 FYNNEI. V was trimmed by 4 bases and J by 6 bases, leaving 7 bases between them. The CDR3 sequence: CASSARPQPQHF. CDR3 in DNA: TGTGCCAGCAGTGCCCGCCCTCAGCCCCAGCATTTT.

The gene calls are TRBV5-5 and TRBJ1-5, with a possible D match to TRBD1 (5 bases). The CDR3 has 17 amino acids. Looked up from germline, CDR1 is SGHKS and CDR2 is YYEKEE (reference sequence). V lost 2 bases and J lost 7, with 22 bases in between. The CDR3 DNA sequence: TGTGCCAGCAGCTTTCGGTGGTTGACAGTGGGCGAACAGCCCCAGCATTTT. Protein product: CASSFRWLTVGEQPQHF.

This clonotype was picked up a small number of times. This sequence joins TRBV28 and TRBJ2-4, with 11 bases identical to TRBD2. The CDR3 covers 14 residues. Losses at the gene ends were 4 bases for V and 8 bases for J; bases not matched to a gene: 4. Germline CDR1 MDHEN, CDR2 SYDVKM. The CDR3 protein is CASSSTSGRDIQYF. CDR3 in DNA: TGTGCCAGCAGTTCTACTAGCGGGAGAGACATTCAGTACTTC. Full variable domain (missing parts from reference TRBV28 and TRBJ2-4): DVKVTQSSRYLVKRTGEKVFLECVQDMDHENMFWYRQDPGLGLRLIYFSYDVKMKEKGDIPEGYSVSREKKERFSLILESASTNQTSMYLCASSSTSGRDIQYFGAGTRLSVL.

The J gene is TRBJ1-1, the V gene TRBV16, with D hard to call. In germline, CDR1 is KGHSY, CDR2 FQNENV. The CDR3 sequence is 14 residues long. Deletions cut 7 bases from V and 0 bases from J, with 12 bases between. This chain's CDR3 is CASTQARMNTEAFF. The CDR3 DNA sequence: TGTGCCAGCACCCAGGCCCGGATGAACACTGAAGCTTTCTTT.

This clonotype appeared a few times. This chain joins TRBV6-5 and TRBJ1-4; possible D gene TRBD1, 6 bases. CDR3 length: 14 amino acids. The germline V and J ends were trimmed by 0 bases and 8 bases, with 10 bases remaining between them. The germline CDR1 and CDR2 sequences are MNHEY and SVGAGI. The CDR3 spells CASSYSGGSEKLFF. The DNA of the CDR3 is TGTGCCAGCAGTTACTCGGGGGGCAGCGAAAAACTGTTTTTT.

For the CDR3, the DNA is TGTGCCAGCAGTTTTCGGATACAGGGGGCGAACGAGCAGTACTTC. Translated, it gives CASSFRIQGANEQYF. The chain is built from TRBV12-3 or TRBV12-4 and TRBJ2-7; 9 bases match TRBD1. This CDR3 spans 15 amino acids. V shed 3 bases, J shed 5 bases, and the junction held 8 bases outside the gene matches.

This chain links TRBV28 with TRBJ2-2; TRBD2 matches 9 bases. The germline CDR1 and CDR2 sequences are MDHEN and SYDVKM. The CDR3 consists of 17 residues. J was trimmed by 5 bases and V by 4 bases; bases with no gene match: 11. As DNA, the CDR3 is TGTGCCAGCAGTTCCCCGGGCGGGAGGGCGTGGACCGGGGAGCTGTTTTTT. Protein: CASSSPGGRAWTGELFF.

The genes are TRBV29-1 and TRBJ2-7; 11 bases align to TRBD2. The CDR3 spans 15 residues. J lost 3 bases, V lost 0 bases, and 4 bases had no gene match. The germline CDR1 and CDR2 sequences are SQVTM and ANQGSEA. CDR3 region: CSVEDPGTSGYEQYF. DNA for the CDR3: TGCAGCGTTGAAGATCCCGGGACTAGCGGCTACGAGCAGTACTTC.

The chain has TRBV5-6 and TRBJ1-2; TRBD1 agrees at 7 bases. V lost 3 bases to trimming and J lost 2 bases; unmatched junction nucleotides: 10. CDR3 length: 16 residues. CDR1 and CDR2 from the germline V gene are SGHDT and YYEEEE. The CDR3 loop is CASSSSTGTVNYGYTF. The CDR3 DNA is TGTGCCAGCAGCTCCTCGACCGGGACAGTCAACTATGGCTACACCTTC.